These T cell receptor beta chains were read from a single sample in a study of regulatory T cells in long-lasting Graves disease. TCRdb reprocessed the multiplex PCR reads via MiXCR and lists one record per CDR3 protein. The sample shows over 300,000 distinct CDR3 sequences, 15% to 20% of them seen only once. The sequences come from peripheral blood mononuclear cells (PBMCs), collected when the disease was refractory, from a patient treated with antithyroid drugs. The receptors were sampled from a female donor with Graves disease. The conserved cysteine and the conserved F or W are not part of the CDR3 here. The order of the fields is CDR3 protein, J gene, V gene, CDR3 length.

SAGRTGNSGNTIY	TRBJ1-3	TRBV20-1	13
ASSQDLKSYGETQY	TRBJ2-5	TRBV3-1	14
ASSQGGLTGGLTYEQY	TRBJ2-7	TRBV3-1	16
ASSHATFTGELF	TRBJ2-2	TRBV4-1	12
ASSLTRALTGRVYQPQH	TRBJ1-5	TRBV12-3/TRBV12-4	17
ASSPDRENTEAF	TRBJ1-1	TRBV27	12
ASSLFLAGHEQY	TRBJ2-7	TRBV5-1	12
ASSATSGTYEQY	TRBJ2-7	TRBV19	12
ATQVGTGELF	TRBJ2-2	TRBV10-3	10
ASSLRQGASEKLF	TRBJ1-4	TRBV5-1	13
ASSDRPWSPYSYEQY	TRBJ2-7	TRBV6-4	15
ASSLERAKNIQY	TRBJ2-4	TRBV5-1	12
ASMSWDEQY	TRBJ2-7	TRBV2	9
SARGFSSYEQY	TRBJ2-7	TRBV20-1	11
ASSRSNSGANVLT	TRBJ2-6	TRBV7-3	13
ASNPRTNNEQF	TRBJ2-1	TRBV6-1	11